These 6 T cell receptor beta chains originate from one sample sequenced in a study of blood T cell repertoires in COVID-19. The repertoire was sequenced with immunoSEQ multiplex PCR; TCRdb's copy has only in-frame clones and lacks some. The sample lists some 49,000 clones, 85% occurring once. The specimen was peripheral blood. These receptor sequences come from a human donor in a cohort sampled during active COVID-19.

This rearrangement joins TRBV9 to TRBJ2-5, with unresolved D. The CDR3 is 13 amino acids. The V end was cut by 1 base, the J end by 2 bases, with 6 bases between. CDR1 SGDLS and CDR2 YYNGEE come from the germline V gene. CDR3 loop: CASSVLQQETQYF. The CDR3 region has the DNA TGTGCCAGCAGCGTACTACAGCAAGAGACCCAGTACTTC. Full variable domain (rest looked up from reference TRBV9 and TRBJ2-5): DSGVTQTPKHLITATGQRVTLRCSPRSGDLSVYWYQQSLDQGLQFLIQYYNGEERAKGNILERFSAQQFPDLHSELNLSSLELGDSALYFCASSVLQQETQYFGPGTRLLVL.

This clone was counted a single time. This chain links TRBV11-2 with TRBJ1-1; D possibly corresponds to TRBD1 (5 bases). Germline-derived CDR1 and CDR2 are SGHAT and FQNNGV. The ends were cut back, 0 bases at V and 1 base at J, with 9 bases in the middle. CDR3 length equals 15 residues. CDR3 DNA: TGTGCCAGCAGCTTAGATGCCGGACAGAACACTGAAGCTTTCTTT. Translating gives CASSLDAGQNTEAFF.

This clone is labeled medium-sized. The gene calls are TRBV5-1 and TRBJ2-1, with TRBD1 as a possible D gene (5 bases). Deletions cut 2 bases from V and 5 bases from J, with 11 bases between. The CDR3 covers 14 residues. Germline-derived CDR1 and CDR2 are SGHRS and YFSETQ. The CDR3 loop is CASSFQTENNEQFF. CDR3 DNA: TGCGCCAGCAGCTTCCAGACAGAAAACAATGAGCAGTTCTTC. The complete variable domain, with remaining parts taken from reference TRBV5-1 and TRBJ2-1, reads KAGVTQTPRYLIKTRGQQVTLSCSPISGHRSVSWYQQTPGQGLQFLFEYFSETQRNKGNFPGRFSGRQFSNSRSEMNVSTLELGDSALYLCASSFQTENNEQFFGPGTRLTVL.

V usage is TRBV5-4 and J usage is TRBJ2-2, with D tentatively TRBD1 (7 bases). Germline assignment: CDR1 SGHNT and CDR2 YYREEE (reference sequence). V was shortened by 5 bases and J by 7 bases, with 18 bases between the two germline ends. The CDR3 has 15 amino acids. Here the CDR3 reads CASSRSAGGIGELFF. CDR3 in DNA: TGTGCCAGCAGTCGTTCGGCAGGGGGGATCGGGGAGCTGTTTTTT.

This rearrangement joins TRBV18 to TRBJ1-1, with no clear D. V lost 3 bases, J lost 2 bases, and 22 bases lay in between. The germline V gene encodes CDR1 KGHSH and CDR2 LQKENI. CDR3 length equals 18 residues. Here the CDR3 DNA reads TGTGCCAGCTCACCTTTGCTATTCATGGGGAGGGCCAACACTGAAGCTTTCTTT. Its protein is CASSPLLFMGRANTEAFF.

The DNA of the CDR3 is TGCGCCAGCAGCTCCAATGTTTTACTAGCGGGCGGCTACGAGCAGTACTTC. As protein: CASSSNVLLAGGYEQYF. V is TRBV5-1 and J is TRBJ2-7; 9 nucleotides match TRBD2. Trimming cost V 3 bases and J 3 bases; bases outside gene matches: 13. The V gene's germline CDR1 is SGHRS and CDR2 YFSETQ. The CDR3 contains 17 residues.